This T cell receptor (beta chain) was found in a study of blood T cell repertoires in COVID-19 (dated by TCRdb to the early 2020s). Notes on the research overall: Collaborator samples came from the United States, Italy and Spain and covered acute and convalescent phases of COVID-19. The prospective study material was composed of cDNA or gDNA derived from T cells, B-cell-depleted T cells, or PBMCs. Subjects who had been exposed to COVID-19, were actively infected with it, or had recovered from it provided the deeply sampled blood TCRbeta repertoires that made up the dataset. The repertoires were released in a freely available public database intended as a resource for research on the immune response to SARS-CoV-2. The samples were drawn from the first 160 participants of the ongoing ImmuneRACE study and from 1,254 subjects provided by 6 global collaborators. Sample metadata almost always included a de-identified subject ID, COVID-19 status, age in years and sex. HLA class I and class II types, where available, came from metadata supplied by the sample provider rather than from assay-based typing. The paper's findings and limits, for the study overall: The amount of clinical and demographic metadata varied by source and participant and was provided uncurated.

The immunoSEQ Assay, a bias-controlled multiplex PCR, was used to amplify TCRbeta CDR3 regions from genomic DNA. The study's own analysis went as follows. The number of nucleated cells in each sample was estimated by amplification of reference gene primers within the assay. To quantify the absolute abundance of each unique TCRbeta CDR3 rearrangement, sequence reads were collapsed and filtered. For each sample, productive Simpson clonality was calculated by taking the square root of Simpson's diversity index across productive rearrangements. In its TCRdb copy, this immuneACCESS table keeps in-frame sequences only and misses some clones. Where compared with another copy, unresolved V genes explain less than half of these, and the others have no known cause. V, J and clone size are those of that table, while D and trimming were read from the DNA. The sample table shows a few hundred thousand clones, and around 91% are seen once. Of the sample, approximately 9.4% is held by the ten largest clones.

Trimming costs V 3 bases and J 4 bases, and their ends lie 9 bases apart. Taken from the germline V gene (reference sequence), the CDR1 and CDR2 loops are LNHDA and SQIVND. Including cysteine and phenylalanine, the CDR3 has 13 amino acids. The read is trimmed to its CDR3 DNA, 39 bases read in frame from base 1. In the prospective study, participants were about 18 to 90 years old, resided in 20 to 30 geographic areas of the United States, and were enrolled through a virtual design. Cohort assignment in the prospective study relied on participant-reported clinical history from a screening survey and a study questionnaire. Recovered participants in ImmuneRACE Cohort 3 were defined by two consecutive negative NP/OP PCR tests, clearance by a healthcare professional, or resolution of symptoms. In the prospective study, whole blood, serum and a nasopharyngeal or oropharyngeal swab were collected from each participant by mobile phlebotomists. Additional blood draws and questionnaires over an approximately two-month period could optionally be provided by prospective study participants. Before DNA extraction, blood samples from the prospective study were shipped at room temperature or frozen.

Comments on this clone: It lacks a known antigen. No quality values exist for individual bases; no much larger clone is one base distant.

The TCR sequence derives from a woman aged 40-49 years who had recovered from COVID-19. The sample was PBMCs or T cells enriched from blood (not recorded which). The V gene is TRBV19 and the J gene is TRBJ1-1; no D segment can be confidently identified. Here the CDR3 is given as CASSIRVGTEAFF. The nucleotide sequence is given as TGTGCCAGTAGTATTCGGGTAGGCACTGAAGCTTTCTTT.